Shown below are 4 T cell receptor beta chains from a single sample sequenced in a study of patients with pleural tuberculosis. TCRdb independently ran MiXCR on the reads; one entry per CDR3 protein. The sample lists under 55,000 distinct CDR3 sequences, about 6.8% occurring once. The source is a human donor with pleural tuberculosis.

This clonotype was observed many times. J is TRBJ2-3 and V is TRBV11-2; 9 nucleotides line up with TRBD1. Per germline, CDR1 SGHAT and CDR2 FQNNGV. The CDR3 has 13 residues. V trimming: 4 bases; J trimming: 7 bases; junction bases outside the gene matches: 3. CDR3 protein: CASSSGQGNTQYF. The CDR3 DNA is TGTGCCAGCAGCTCCGGACAGGGGAATACGCAGTATTTT.

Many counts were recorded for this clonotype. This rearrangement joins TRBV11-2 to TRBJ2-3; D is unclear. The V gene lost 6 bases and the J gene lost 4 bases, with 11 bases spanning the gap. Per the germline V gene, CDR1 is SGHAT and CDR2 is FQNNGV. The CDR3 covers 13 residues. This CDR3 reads CASSRYTADTQYF. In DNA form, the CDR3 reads TGTGCCAGCAGTCGTTACACGGCAGATACGCAGTATTTT.

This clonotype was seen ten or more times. The CDR3 DNA reads as TGCAGTGCGCCGACCTATGACTTGTCTGAAGCTTTCTTT. Its translation is CSAPTYDLSEAFF. The gene calls are TRBV20-1 and TRBJ1-1; D remains unclear. The CDR3 is 13 amino acids. Trimming took 6 bases from V and 6 from J, leaving 17 bases between them. The V gene's germline CDR1 is DFQATT and CDR2 SNEGSKA (reference sequence).

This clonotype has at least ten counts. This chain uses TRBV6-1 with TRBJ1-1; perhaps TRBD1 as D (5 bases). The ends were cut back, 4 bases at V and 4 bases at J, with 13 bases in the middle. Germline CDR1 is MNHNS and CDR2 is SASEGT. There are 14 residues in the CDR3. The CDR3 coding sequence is TGTGCCAGCAGTGCTTGGGGGGGGAGCACTGAAGCTTTCTTT. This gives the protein CASSAWGGSTEAFF.